This T cell receptor beta chain was identified in a study of T cells after yellow fever vaccination. UMIs and a universal primer site were added when TCR cDNA was made by 5'RACE template switching. Using its own MiXCR run on the 5' RACE reads, TCRdb lists one record per CDR3 protein. This repertoire shows around 340,000 distinct CDR3 sequences, 8.7% found once; its top ten account for about a sixth. Study-level results: Post-booster reappearance was seen for most primary-vaccination clones (96% CD4, roughly 91% CD8). The secondary T-cell response peaked on day 5, not day 15, but was weaker. There was a small share of clonotypes that showed up in both the CD4 and CD8 compartments.

At least ten counts were recorded for this clonotype. Its antigen remains unknown. V lost 5 bases to trimming and J lost 2 bases, with 12 bases between them. Germline CDR1 DFQATT, CDR2 SNEGSKA (reference sequence). The CDR3 has 13 residues. The chain joins TRBV20-1 to TRBJ2-5, with D possibly called TRBD1 or TRBD2 (6 bases each). Sequencing used PBMCs, obtained on the day of the first yellow fever vaccination. This clonotype was obtained from a man between 18 and 29 years old who received the YFV17D yellow fever vaccine. CDR3 sequence (DNA): TGCAGTGCTGGGGGGCGGCGACAAGAGACCCAGTACTTC. This gives the protein CSAGGRRQETQYF.